A selection of T cell receptor beta chains follows, all from one sample in a study of blood T cells in healthy people across ages. MiXCR was run by TCRdb on the 5' RACE reads, yielding one entry per CDR3 protein. In the table there are approximately 800,000 distinct CDR3 sequences, around 34% of which are singletons. The sequencing sample was made of blood. These receptors all stem from a man aged 18 to 29 in good health. The CDR3 runs from the conserved cysteine through the conserved F or W. The D gene is left open where the match is weak. The size of a clone is reported for some rows only, either as once, few or many, or as a class for expanded clones.

>TRBJ2-3|TRBV29-1|.|TRBD2
TGCAGCGTTGGGGGCCTGACTAGCGGCAGCACAGATACGCAGTATTTT
CSVGGLTSGSTDTQYF
>TRBJ2-1|TRBV20-1|.|.
TGCAGTGCTAGTGGTGAGGGGATCAATGAGCAGTTCTTC
CSASGEGINEQFF
>TRBJ2-3|TRBV5-5|.|.
TGTGCCAGCAAAGAGTGGAAGGGCACAGATACGCAGTATTTT
CASKEWKGTDTQYF
>TRBJ1-5|TRBV6-5|few|TRBD1
TGTGCCAGCAGCACAGGGGGGGGGCTTCGGCCCCAGCATTTT
CASSTGGGLRPQHF
>TRBJ2-3|TRBV25-1|.|TRBD1
TGTGCCAGCAGAGGGGGCGGTGGCACAGATACGCAGTATTTT
CASRGGGGTDTQYF
>TRBJ2-5|TRBV20-1|few|TRBD1
TGCAGTGCTAGAGGAGGGGGCAGGGGAGAGACCCAGTACTTC
CSARGGGRGETQYF
>TRBJ1-1|TRBV4-2|.|.
TGTGCCAGCAACCAGGAAACAGGCCCATCGAACACTGAAGCTTTCTTT
CASNQETGPSNTEAFF
>TRBJ2-5|TRBV29-1|.|.
TGCAGCGTTGAAAGGGACTGGCTCAGGGCCCAGTACTTC
CSVERDWLRAQYF
>TRBJ2-3|TRBV28|few|TRBD2
TGTGCCAGCAGTTCGGGACTAGGGGGAGATACGCAGTATTTT
CASSSGLGGDTQYF
>TRBJ2-3|TRBV5-1|many|.
TGCGCCAGCAGCTCTAATTACCAGCGGTCCAGAACCACAGATACGCAGTATTTT
CASSSNYQRSRTTDTQYF
>TRBJ1-6|TRBV6-2/TRBV6-3|few|.
TGTGCCAGCAGTTACTGGATGGCTCGCTCCTATAATTCACCCCTCCACTTT
CASSYWMARSYNSPLHF
>TRBJ2-7|TRBV20-1|.|TRBD2
TGCAGTGCTAGAGCCCCAGGGACTAGCGGGAGTAAGTCCTACTACTACGAGCAGTACTTC
CSARAPGTSGSKSYYYEQYF
>TRBJ2-3|TRBV20-1|many|TRBD2
TGCAGTGCTAGAGATTCCCTAGCGGGGGGGCCAAGCACAGATACGCAGTATTTT
CSARDSLAGGPSTDTQYF
>TRBJ1-4|TRBV12-3/TRBV12-4|many|.
TGTGCCAGCAGTTTGGGGGGAACTAATGAAAAACTGTTTTTT
CASSLGGTNEKLFF
>TRBJ1-1|TRBV10-3|.|.
TGTGCCATCAGTGAGGGGGGGGGCAACACTGAAGCTTTCTTT
CAISEGGGNTEAFF
>TRBJ1-2|TRBV7-9|.|.
TGTGCCAGCAGCTCTTGGGCCAGGGATTCTAACTATGGCTGCACCTTC
CASSSWARDSNYGCTF
>TRBJ1-1|TRBV6-2/TRBV6-3|few|.
TGTGCCAGCAGTAAACGAGGACGGATGAACACTGAAGCTTTCTTT
CASSKRGRMNTEAFF
>TRBJ2-5|TRBV20-1|.|TRBD1
TGCAGTGCCTTGACAGGGGTGGGGGAGGCCCAGTACTTC
CSALTGVGEAQYF
>TRBJ2-3|TRBV12-3/TRBV12-4|.|TRBD2
TGTGCCAGCAGTTTCAATTTACTAGCGGGCGCAGATACGCAGTATTTT
CASSFNLLAGADTQYF
>TRBJ1-2|TRBV4-1|few|.
TGCGCCAGCAGCCAAGGTTCCCAGGTTTACTATGGCTACACCTTC
CASSQGSQVYYGYTF
>TRBJ2-5|TRBV5-5|few|.
TGTGCCAGCAGCTCCGGGGGTACGAAGACCCAGTACTTC
CASSSGGTKTQYF
>TRBJ2-3|TRBV7-2|many|.
TGTGCCAGCAGCACCTACTTAACAGATACGCAGTATTTT
CASSTYLTDTQYF
>TRBJ2-7|TRBV4-2|many|.
TGTGCCAGCAGCCAAGATGGCTATGAGCCGAACGAGCAGTACTTC
CASSQDGYEPNEQYF
>TRBJ1-1|TRBV20-1|few|.
TGCAGTGCTGGACCCCCCCTGGGAACTGAAGCTTTCTTT
CSAGPPLGTEAFF
>TRBJ2-5|TRBV3-1|once|TRBD2
TGTGCCAGCAGCCTAGATTTCAGCGGGACCCAAGAGACCCAGTACTTC
CASSLDFSGTQETQYF
>TRBJ2-1|TRBV2|.|.
TGTGCCAGCAATGTAGAACGGAGCGGTGAGCAGTTCTTC
CASNVERSGEQFF
>TRBJ1-5|TRBV12-3/TRBV12-4|.|.
TGTGCTAGCAGTGTTCCGGGCAATCAGCCCCAGCATTTT
CASSVPGNQPQHF
>TRBJ2-4|TRBV4-2|.|TRBD1
TGTGCCAGCAGCCAAGGCCCCGGGACAGGGGATTCGGGTAACATTCAGTACTTC
CASSQGPGTGDSGNIQYF
>TRBJ2-3|TRBV5-6|.|.
TGTGCCAGCAGCGTGGACCAGATCACAGATACGCAGTATTTT
CASSVDQITDTQYF
>TRBJ2-2|TRBV6-5|.|.
TGTGCCAGCAGTTACTCATTACCCGGAGAACACCGGTCCGGGGGGCTGTTTTTT
CASSYSLPGEHRSGGLFF
>TRBJ2-7|TRBV6-2/TRBV6-3|.|.
TGTGCCAGCCGGGACCCGAGGGTAGACGAGCAGTACTTC
CASRDPRVDEQYF
>TRBJ1-5|TRBV9|.|TRBD1
TGTGCCAGCAGCGGTGGACAGGGATCTTATCAGCCCCAGCATTTT
CASSGGQGSYQPQHF
>TRBJ1-1|TRBV5-1|few|TRBD1
TGCGCCAGCAGCTTGGCGGAGGGGGCTGTCACTGAAGCTTTCTTT
CASSLAEGAVTEAFF
>TRBJ2-1|TRBV29-1|few|.
TGCAGCGTTGAAACGACAGTGGGAAATGAGCAGTTCTTC
CSVETTVGNEQFF
>TRBJ2-1|TRBV7-2|many|TRBD2
TGTGCCAGCAGCTTATGGGGGACTAGCGGCAACAATGAGCAGTTCTTC
CASSLWGTSGNNEQFF
>TRBJ2-1|TRBV9|.|.
TGTGCCAGCAGCGTATCCGGGACCAGACACAATGAGCAGTTCTTC
CASSVSGTRHNEQFF
>TRBJ1-2|TRBV10-3|.|TRBD1
TGTGCCATCAGTGGACGGGGACAGGACCTGGGGCTCTATGGCTACACCTTC
CAISGRGQDLGLYGYTF
>TRBJ2-1|TRBV27|many|.
TGTGCCAGCAGCCCTGCCAGCGACAGCTCCTACAATGAGCAGTTCTTC
CASSPASDSSYNEQFF
>TRBJ2-7|TRBV5-6|.|.
TGTACCAGCAGCTACAGCTCCTACGAGCAGTACTTC
CTSSYSSYEQYF
>TRBJ2-5|TRBV5-6|few|.
TGTGCCAGCAGCTTGGACAGGTTGGGTGTTACCCAGTACTTC
CASSLDRLGVTQYF
>TRBJ2-5|TRBV19|few|TRBD1
TGTGCCAGTAAGGAGGACAGGGTGGCGACCCAGTACTTC
CASKEDRVATQYF
>TRBJ1-1|TRBV11-2|.|.
TGTGCCAGCAGCTTAGGCGGGTATGGACAGAACGCTGAAGCTTTCTTT
CASSLGGYGQNAEAFF
>TRBJ2-3|TRBV20-1|.|.
TGCAGTGCCCCAAGCGGGTCAGATACGCAGTATTTT
CSAPSGSDTQYF
>TRBJ2-6|TRBV7-2|.|TRBD1
TGTGCCAGCAGCGCACAGACAGGGTCTGGGGCCAACGTCCTGACTTTC
CASSAQTGSGANVLTF
>TRBJ1-5|TRBV7-2|few|TRBD1
TGTGCCAGCAGCTTAGACCGGGACAGTTATCAGCCCCAGCATTTT
CASSLDRDSYQPQHF
>TRBJ1-1|TRBV27|.|TRBD1
TGTGCCAGCAGTTTATCCCCCCAGGGGGCGACTGAAGCTTTCTTT
CASSLSPQGATEAFF
>TRBJ1-5|TRBV6-2/TRBV6-3|few|TRBD1
TGTGCCAGCAGCGCGACAGGGACCAATCAGCCCCAGCATTTT
CASSATGTNQPQHF
>TRBJ2-3|TRBV4-3|few|TRBD2
TGCGCCAGCAGCCTCCATACCGACGTGACTAGCCGCCGAATGAGCACAGATACGCAGTATTTT
CASSLHTDVTSRRMSTDTQYF
>TRBJ2-7|TRBV5-1|.|.
TGCGCCAGCAGCTTGGGCAGGGACCACGAGCAGTACTTC
CASSLGRDHEQYF
>TRBJ1-2|TRBV12-3/TRBV12-4|many|.
TGTGCCAGCAGTTCCGGGACATACTATGGCTACACCTTC
CASSSGTYYGYTF
>TRBJ2-1|TRBV7-2|many|.
TGTGCCAGCAGTTTTCAGGTGGGAAATGAGCAGTTCTTC
CASSFQVGNEQFF
>TRBJ1-2|TRBV12-3/TRBV12-4|few|TRBD1
TGTGCCAGCACAGGGTGGGACAGATTCGGCTATGGCTACACCTTC
CASTGWDRFGYGYTF
>TRBJ2-7|TRBV20-1|many|.
TGCAGTGCTTGGAGGGCAGGCCTGGAGGAGCAGTACTTC
CSAWRAGLEEQYF
>TRBJ1-5|TRBV6-2/TRBV6-3|.|.
TGTGCCAGCAGTTACTACGAGGCGGGTCAGCCCCAGCATTTT
CASSYYEAGQPQHF
>TRBJ2-3|TRBV10-3|.|TRBD2
TGTGCCATCATGCGGAGCGGGGGGGCAGATACGCAGTATTTT
CAIMRSGGADTQYF